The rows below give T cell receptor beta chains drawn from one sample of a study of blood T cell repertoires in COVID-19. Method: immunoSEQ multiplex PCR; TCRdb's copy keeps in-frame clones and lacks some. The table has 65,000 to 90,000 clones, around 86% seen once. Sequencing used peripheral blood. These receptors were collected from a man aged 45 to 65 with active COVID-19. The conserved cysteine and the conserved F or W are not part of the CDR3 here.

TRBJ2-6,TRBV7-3,ASSDHRVSGANVLT
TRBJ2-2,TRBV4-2,ASSQSSGGINTGELF
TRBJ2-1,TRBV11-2,ASSLGIAVYNEQF
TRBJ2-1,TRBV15,ATSRDSGEVGSEQF
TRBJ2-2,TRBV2,ASRGTGGDTGELF
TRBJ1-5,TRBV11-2,ASSPGQGNQPQH
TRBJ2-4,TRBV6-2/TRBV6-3,ASRPFRRTSVDIQY
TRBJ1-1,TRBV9,ASSETTGGNTEAF
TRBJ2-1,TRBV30,ACGSGNEQF
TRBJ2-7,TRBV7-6,ASSTSSGGEQY
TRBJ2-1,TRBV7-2,ASSSISGLANEQF
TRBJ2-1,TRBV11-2,ASSTGTSGGASYNEQF
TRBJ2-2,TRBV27,ASRGLAGAPGELF
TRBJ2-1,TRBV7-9,ASRAGMRNEQF
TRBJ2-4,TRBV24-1,ATSNGAKNIQY
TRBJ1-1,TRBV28,ASSSFTGYNEAF
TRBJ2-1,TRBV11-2,ASSLDLAGVWEQF
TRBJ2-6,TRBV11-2,ASSSRGDRAGANVLT
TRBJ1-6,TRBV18,ASSPVAGGNSPLH
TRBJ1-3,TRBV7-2,ASSLGAGTMVTIY
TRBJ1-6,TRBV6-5,ASSRGAPPLH
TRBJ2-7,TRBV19,ASSGRDRYYEQY
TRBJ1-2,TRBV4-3,ASSQERGPGYT
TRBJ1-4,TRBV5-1,ASSLGGQAGEKLF
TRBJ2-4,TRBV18,ASSPEQGQNIQY
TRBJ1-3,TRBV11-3,ASSSNGRGGGNTIY
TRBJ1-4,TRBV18,ASSPPSGLSEKLF